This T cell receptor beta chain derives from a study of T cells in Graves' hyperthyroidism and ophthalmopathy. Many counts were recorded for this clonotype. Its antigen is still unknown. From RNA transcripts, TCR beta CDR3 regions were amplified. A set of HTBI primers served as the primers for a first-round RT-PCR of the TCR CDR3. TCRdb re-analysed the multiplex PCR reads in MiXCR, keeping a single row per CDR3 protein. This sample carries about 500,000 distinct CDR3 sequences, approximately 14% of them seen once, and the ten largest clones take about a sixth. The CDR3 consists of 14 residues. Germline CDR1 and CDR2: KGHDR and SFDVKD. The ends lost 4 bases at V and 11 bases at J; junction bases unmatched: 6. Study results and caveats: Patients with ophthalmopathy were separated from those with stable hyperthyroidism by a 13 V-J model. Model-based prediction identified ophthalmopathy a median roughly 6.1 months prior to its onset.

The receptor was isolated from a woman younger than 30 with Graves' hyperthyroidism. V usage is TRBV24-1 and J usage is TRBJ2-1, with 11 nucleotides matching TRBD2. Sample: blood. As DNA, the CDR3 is TGTGCCACCAGTGACCCCGGGACTAGCGGCAAGCAGTTCTTC. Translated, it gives CATSDPGTSGKQFF.